This record covers a single TCR beta chain. Its antigen is not known. The study made its TRB cDNA libraries by 5' RACE, adding UMI labels. TCRdb re-called the 5' RACE reads; every CDR3 protein appears as one record, without DNA. This sample's clone table lists around 60,000 distinct CDR3 sequences. Identification of naive CD8+ T cells rested on CD45RO-CCR7+CD27+CD95- status. This sample was included in a study of CXCR3-negative and CXCR3-positive naive CD8 T cells. General study findings and limits: CXCR3-negative naive cells had less hydrophobic TRB CDR3s than did CXCR3-positive naive cells.

The CDR3 length is 15 residues. CDR1 and CDR2 from the germline V gene are SGHVS and FNYEAQ. The chain couples TRBV7-6 to TRBJ1-2; the TCRdb D gene call, TRBD1, has no DNA to confirm it. The clonotype comes from a human donor in good health. Some clones in this sample may be carry-over from other donors' samples. Sequencing was done on a sample of naive CXCR3+ CD8+ T cells from blood. Indicated subset: CD45RO-CCR7+CD27+CD95- naive CD8+ T cells expressing CXCR3 (TNR3+). The CDR3 is CATSPRDPHLSGYTF.